The 16 T cell receptor beta chains below all came from one sample that was sequenced in a study of blood T cell repertoires in COVID-19. Repertoires were generated with immunoSEQ multiplex PCR, while TCRdb's copy carries only in-frame clones and drops some. The profile shows around 72,000 clones, 82% of them singletons. Sequenced material: peripheral blood. Source of these receptors: a human donor in a cohort sampled during active COVID-19.

The V and J genes are TRBV30 and TRBJ1-4; 9 bases match TRBD1. The CDR3 spans 17 residues. Germline loops: CDR1 GTSNPN, CDR2 SVGIG (reference sequence). V was pared by 0 bases and J by 5 bases, with 10 bases of the junction left unmatched. The CDR3 bases are TGTGCCTGGAGTGTAGGCTTAACCGGGACAGGGAATGAAAAACTGTTTTTT. Protein: CAWSVGLTGTGNEKLFF.

The rearrangement uses TRBV19 and TRBJ2-4; 8 bases match TRBD1. After removal of 2 bases from V and 6 bases from J, the junction contained 6 bases not matched to a gene. This CDR3 region has 15 residues. The germline CDR1 and CDR2 sequences are LNHDA and SQIVND (reference sequence). CDR3 sequence reads: CASSIPQGARNIQYF. Here the CDR3 DNA reads TGTGCCAGTAGTATACCCCAGGGGGCGCGAAACATTCAGTACTTC.

The chain combines TRBV27 with TRBJ1-1; 9 bases match TRBD1. The CDR3 has 14 amino acids. V shed 6 bases and J 6 bases; nucleotides not matched to a gene: 8. Germline V gene lookup returns CDR1 MNHEY and CDR2 SMNVEV (reference sequence). The CDR3 region has the DNA TGTGCCAGCAGCCTACAGGGGGCTATGGCTGAAGCTTTCTTT. Amino acid sequence: CASSLQGAMAEAFF.

V is TRBV5-1 and J is TRBJ2-2; TRBD1 matches 12 bases. CDR1 and CDR2 from the germline V gene are SGHRS and YFSETQ. The CDR3 loop spans 16 amino acids. Losses at the gene ends were 3 bases for V and 6 bases for J; bases not matched to a gene: 6. The CDR3 reads CASSSNRDRGPGELFF. The CDR3, as DNA: TGCGCCAGCAGCTCAAACCGGGACAGGGGGCCCGGGGAGCTGTTTTTT.

The chain uses TRBV3-1 (or the pseudogene TRBV3-2) and TRBJ1-1; D is unresolved. Trimming pared 2 bases from V and 4 bases from J, leaving 11 bases between. The germline V gene has CDR1 LGHDT and CDR2 YNNKEL (reference sequence). The length of the CDR3 is 14 residues. This CDR3 is CASSQYRRGTEAFF. The DNA of the CDR3 is TGTGCCAGCAGCCAATACCGGAGAGGCACTGAAGCTTTCTTT.

V is TRBV7-9 and J is TRBJ2-6, with 8 bases matching TRBD1. CDR1 is SEHNR, CDR2 FQNEAQ, per germline (reference sequence). This CDR3 is built from 17 residues. The J segment lost 2 bases and the V segment lost 11 bases, leaving 14 bases of the junction unmatched. The CDR3 sequence is CAGLNRGSMAGANVLTF. CDR3 nucleotide sequence: TGTGCCGGCTTGAACAGGGGGTCTATGGCTGGGGCCAACGTCCTGACTTTC.

The genes are TRBV5-1 and TRBJ2-7, with 7 bases identical to TRBD1. Germline-derived CDR1 and CDR2 are SGHRS and YFSETQ. Unmatched junction bases numbered 11, after V lost 4 bases and J lost 4 bases. The CDR3 totals 15 residues. In nucleotides, the CDR3 is TGCGCCAGCAGCATCGACAGGGCCCAGTGGTACGAGCAGTACTTC. Translated: CASSIDRAQWYEQYF.

This clone has a count of ten or more. The rearrangement uses TRBV7-8 and TRBJ1-2, with 11 bases aligning to TRBD1. After removal of 1 base from V and 8 bases from J, the junction contained 6 bases not matched to a gene. Looked up from germline, CDR1 is SGHVS and CDR2 is FQNEAQ. CDR3 length: 15 amino acids. The chain's CDR3 is CASSLVRTGGQGYTF. CDR3 bases: TGTGCCAGCAGCTTAGTTCGGACAGGGGGCCAAGGCTACACCTTC.

The DNA for the CDR3 is TGTGCCAGTAGTCTGGAAAGCAGGGGGGATTCACCCCTCCACTTT. This translates into CASSLESRGDSPLHF. The V and J genes are TRBV19 and TRBJ1-6; TRBD1 aligns across 7 bases. CDR1 and CDR2 (germline): LNHDA, SQIVND (reference sequence). The CDR3 runs to 15 residues. Trimming cost V 5 bases and J 8 bases; bases outside gene matches: 9.

V and J are TRBV7-2 and TRBJ1-2; 7 bases map to TRBD1. V lost 3 bases to trimming and J lost 7 bases; unmatched junction nucleotides: 11. This CDR3 has 15 amino acids. Germline V lookup: CDR1 SGHTA, CDR2 FQGNSA. The CDR3 region has the DNA TGTGCCAGCAGCTTCCCGACAGGGCGGGCCTCTGGCTACACCTTC. It codes for CASSFPTGRASGYTF.

V gene TRBV10-1 combines with J gene TRBJ2-7; 9 bases map to TRBD1. The CDR3 totals 14 residues. Germline V lookup: CDR1 WNHNN, CDR2 SYGVQD (reference sequence). Trimming cost V 9 bases and J 6 bases; bases outside gene matches: 12. In DNA, the CDR3 is TGCGCCAGTTACCGGGACAGGGTGCGGCTCGAGCAGTACTTC. Amino acid sequence: CASYRDRVRLEQYF.

In DNA form, the CDR3 reads TGCGCCAGCAGCGGCGGGGCGGGCCTCCCATCACCCCTCCACTTT. Its protein is CASSGGAGLPSPLHF. This rearrangement joins TRBV5-1 to TRBJ1-6; D perhaps matches TRBD1 (5 bases). This CDR3 region has 15 residues. Germline values: CDR1 SGHRS, CDR2 YFSETQ. Trimming stripped 4 bases from V and 10 bases from J, with 18 bases between.

This sequence joins TRBV19 and TRBJ1-2, with a weak D call TRBD1 (6 bases). This CDR3 spans 16 amino acids. V gave up 5 bases and J gave up 4 bases, with 20 bases separating them. The germline CDR1 and CDR2 sequences are LNHDA and SQIVND (reference sequence). The chain's CDR3 is CASSEAQGRALYGYTF. The CDR3 DNA follows: TGTGCCAGTAGTGAAGCCCAGGGGAGGGCCCTCTATGGCTACACCTTC. Based on the CDR3 plus reference TRBV19 and TRBJ1-2, the full variable domain is DGGITQSPKYLFRKEGQNVTLSCEQNLNHDAMYWYRQDPGQGLRLIYYSQIVNDFQKGDIAEGYSVSREKKESFPLTVTSAQKNPTAFYLCASSEAQGRALYGYTFGSGTRLTVV.

Only one count was recorded for this clone. V gene TRBV4-3 combines with J gene TRBJ2-7; 7 nucleotides line up with TRBD2. Trimming cost V 0 bases and J 0 bases; bases outside gene matches: 8. The CDR3 consists of 17 residues. Germline V gives CDR1 LGHNA, CDR2 YSLEER. CDR3 loop: CASSQDLASGSSYEQYF. The CDR3 region has the DNA TGCGCCAGCAGCCAAGATTTGGCTAGCGGAAGCTCCTACGAGCAGTACTTC.

The J gene is TRBJ2-1, the V gene TRBV15, with D unclear. Looked up from germline, CDR1 is LNHNV and CDR2 is YYDKDF (reference sequence). V shed 1 base and J shed 1 base, with 11 bases lying between them. There are 16 residues in the CDR3. Written as DNA, the CDR3 is TGTGCCACCAGCAGAGGAGGTGTATATTCCTACAATGAGCAGTTCTTC. Encoded protein: CATSRGGVYSYNEQFF.

CDR3 DNA: TGTGCCAGCAGCTGGGACAGGGGGCGCGAGGGGAGCAATCAGCCCCAGCATTTT. Translation gives CASSWDRGREGSNQPQHF. V usage is TRBV9 and J usage is TRBJ1-5; 12 bases are shared with TRBD1. Germline V gene sequence: CDR1 SGDLS, CDR2 YYNGEE. The CDR3 consists of 18 residues. V gave up 4 bases and J gave up 1 base; unmatched junction bases: 9.